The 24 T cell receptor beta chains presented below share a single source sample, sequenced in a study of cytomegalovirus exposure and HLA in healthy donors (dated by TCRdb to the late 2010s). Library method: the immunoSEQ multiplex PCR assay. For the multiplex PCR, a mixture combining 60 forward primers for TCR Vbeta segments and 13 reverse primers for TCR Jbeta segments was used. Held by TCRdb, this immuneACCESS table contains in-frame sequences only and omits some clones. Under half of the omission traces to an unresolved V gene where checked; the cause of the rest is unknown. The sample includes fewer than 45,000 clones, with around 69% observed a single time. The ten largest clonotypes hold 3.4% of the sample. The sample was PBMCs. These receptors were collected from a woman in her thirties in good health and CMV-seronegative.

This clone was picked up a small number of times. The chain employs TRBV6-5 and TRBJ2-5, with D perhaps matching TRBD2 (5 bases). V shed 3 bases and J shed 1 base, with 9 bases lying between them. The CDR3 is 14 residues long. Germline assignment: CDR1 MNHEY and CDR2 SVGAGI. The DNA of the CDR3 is TGTGCCAGCAGTTATATTAGCGCCCAAGAGACCCAGTACTTC. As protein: CASSYISAQETQYF.

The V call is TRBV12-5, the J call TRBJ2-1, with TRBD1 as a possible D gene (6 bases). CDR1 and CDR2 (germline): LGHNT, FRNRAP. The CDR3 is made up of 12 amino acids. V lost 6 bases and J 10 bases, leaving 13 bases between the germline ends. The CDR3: CASGYPQGEQFF. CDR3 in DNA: TGTGCTAGTGGCTACCCCCAGGGGGAGCAGTTCTTC. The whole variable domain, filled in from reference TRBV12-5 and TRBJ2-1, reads DARVTQTPRHKVTEMGQEVTMRCQPILGHNTVFWYRQTMMQGLELLAYFRNRAPLDDSGMPKDRFSAEMPDATLATLKIQPSEPRDSAVYFCASGYPQGEQFFGPGTRLTVL.

CDR3 sequence (DNA): TGTGCCAGCAGCTTAGGGGGACGACAGGACTATGGCTACACCTTC. Its protein product is CASSLGGRQDYGYTF. The rearrangement uses TRBV7-8 and TRBJ1-2; D is perhaps TRBD1 (6 bases). V shed 1 base and J shed 3 bases, with 12 bases lying between them. This CDR3 is built from 15 residues. CDR1 and CDR2 from the germline V gene are SGHVS and FQNEAQ.

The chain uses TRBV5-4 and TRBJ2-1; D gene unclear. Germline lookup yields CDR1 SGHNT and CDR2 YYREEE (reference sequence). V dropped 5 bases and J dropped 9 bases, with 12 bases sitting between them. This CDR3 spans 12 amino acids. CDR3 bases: TGTGCCAGCAGTTTCGGGTATGGTGAGCAGTTCTTC. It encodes CASSFGYGEQFF.

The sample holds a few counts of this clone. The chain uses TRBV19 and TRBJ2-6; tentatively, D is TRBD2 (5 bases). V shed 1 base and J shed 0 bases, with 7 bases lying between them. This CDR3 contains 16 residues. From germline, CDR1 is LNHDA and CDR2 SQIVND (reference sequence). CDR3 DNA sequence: TGTGCCAGTAGTATAGCGGCGGGCTCTGGGGCCAACGTCCTGACTTTC. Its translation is CASSIAAGSGANVLTF.

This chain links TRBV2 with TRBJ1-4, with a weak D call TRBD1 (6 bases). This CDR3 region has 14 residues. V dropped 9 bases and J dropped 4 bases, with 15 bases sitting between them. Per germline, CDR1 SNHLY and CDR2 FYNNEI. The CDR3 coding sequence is TGTGCCAGTGGTCAGGGGATCCATAATGAAAAACTGTTTTTT. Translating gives CASGQGIHNEKLFF. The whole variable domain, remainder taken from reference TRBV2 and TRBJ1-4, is EPEVTQTPSHQVTQMGQEVILRCVPISNHLYFYWYRQILGQKVEFLVSFYNNEISEKSEIFDDQFSVERPDGSNFTLKIRSTKLEDSAMYFCASGQGIHNEKLFFGSGTQLSVL.

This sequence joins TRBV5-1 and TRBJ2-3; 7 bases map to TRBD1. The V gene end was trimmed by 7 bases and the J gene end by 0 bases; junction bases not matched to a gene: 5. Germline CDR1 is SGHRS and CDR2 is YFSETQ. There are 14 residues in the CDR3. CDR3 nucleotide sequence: TGCGCCAGCGGATGGGACAGCAGCACAGATACGCAGTATTTT. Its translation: CASGWDSSTDTQYF. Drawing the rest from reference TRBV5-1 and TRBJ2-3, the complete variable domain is KAGVTQTPRYLIKTRGQQVTLSCSPISGHRSVSWYQQTPGQGLQFLFEYFSETQRNKGNFPGRFSGRQFSNSRSEMNVSTLELGDSALYLCASGWDSSTDTQYFGPGTRLTVL.

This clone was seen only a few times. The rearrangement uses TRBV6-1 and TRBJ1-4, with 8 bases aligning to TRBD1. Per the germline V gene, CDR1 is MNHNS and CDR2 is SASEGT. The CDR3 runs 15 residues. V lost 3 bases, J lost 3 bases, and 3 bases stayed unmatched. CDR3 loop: CASSDDRGANEKLFF. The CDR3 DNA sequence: TGTGCCAGCAGTGACGACAGGGGAGCTAATGAAAAACTGTTTTTT.

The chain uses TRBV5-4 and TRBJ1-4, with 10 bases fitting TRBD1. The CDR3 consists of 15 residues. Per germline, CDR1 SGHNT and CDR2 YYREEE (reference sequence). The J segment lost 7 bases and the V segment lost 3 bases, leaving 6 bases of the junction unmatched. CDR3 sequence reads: CASSSRDRGSEKLFF. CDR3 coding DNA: TGTGCCAGCAGCTCCCGGGACAGGGGAAGTGAAAAACTGTTTTTT.

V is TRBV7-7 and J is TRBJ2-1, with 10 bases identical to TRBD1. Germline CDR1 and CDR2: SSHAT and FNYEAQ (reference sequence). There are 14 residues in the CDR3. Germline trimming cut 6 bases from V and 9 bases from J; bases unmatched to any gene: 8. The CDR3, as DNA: TGTGCCAGCAGGGAAAGACAGGGGGCGAGTGAGCAGTTCTTC. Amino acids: CASRERQGASEQFF.

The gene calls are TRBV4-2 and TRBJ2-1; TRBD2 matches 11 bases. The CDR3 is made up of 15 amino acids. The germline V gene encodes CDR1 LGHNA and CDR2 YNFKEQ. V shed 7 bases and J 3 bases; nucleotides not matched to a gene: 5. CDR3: CASKTTSGDYNEQFF. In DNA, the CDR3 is TGTGCCAGCAAGACGACTAGCGGGGACTACAATGAGCAGTTCTTC.

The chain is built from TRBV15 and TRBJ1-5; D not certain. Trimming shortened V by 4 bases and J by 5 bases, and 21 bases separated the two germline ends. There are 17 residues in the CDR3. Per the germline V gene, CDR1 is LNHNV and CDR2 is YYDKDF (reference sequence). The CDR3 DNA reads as TGTGCCACCAGCACCAAGATCTCCGGGGTTACACATCAGCCCCAGCATTTT. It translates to CATSTKISGVTHQPQHF.

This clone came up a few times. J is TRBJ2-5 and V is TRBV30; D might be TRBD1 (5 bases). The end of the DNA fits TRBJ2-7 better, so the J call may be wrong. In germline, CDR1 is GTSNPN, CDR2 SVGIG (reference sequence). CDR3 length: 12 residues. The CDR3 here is CAWSRQPYEQYF. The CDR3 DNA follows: TGTGCCTGGAGTCGACAGCCCTACGAGCAGTACTTC.

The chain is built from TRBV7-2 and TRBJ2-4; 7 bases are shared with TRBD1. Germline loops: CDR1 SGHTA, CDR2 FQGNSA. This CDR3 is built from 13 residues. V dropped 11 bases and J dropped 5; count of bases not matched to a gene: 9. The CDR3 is CAVAWGTENIQYF. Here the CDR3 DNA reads TGTGCCGTCGCGTGGGGGACAGAAAACATTCAGTACTTC.

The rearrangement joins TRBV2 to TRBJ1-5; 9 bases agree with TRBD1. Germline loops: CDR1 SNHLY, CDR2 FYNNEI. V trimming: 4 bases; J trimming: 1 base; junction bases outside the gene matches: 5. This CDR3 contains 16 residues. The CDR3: CASSGTGDWSNQPQHF. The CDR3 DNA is TGTGCCAGCAGTGGGACAGGGGATTGGAGCAATCAGCCCCAGCATTTT.

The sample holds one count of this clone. CDR3 residues: CASTQRAGAGGYTF. In DNA, the CDR3 is TGTGCCAGCACCCAGAGGGCGGGGGCTGGCGGCTACACCTTC. This sequence joins TRBV6-1 and TRBJ1-2; D perhaps matches TRBD1 (6 bases). Germline V lookup: CDR1 MNHNS, CDR2 SASEGT. The V end lost 7 bases, the J end lost 8 bases, and 20 bases lay between the germline ends. The CDR3 contains 14 residues.

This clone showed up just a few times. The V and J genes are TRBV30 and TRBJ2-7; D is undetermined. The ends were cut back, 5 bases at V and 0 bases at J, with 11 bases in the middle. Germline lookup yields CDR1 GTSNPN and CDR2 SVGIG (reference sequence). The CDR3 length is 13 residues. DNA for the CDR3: TGTGCCTGGGGAGCTTCGCGCTCCTACGAGCAGTACTTC. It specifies CAWGASRSYEQYF.

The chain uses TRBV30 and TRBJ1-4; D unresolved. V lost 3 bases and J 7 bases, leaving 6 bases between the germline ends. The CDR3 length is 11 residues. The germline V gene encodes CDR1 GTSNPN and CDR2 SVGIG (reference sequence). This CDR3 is CAWSPSEKLFF. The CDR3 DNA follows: TGTGCCTGGAGCCCCAGTGAAAAACTGTTTTTT.

The CDR3 region has the DNA TGTGCCAGCAGTTCTAACAGGGCCTACGAGCAGTACTTC. This sequence encodes CASSSNRAYEQYF. The chain recombines TRBV6-5 with TRBJ2-7; possibly TRBD1 for D (6 bases). V shed 4 bases and J shed 2 bases, with 9 bases lying between them. CDR3 length: 13 amino acids. Per the germline V gene, CDR1 is MNHEY and CDR2 is SVGAGI.

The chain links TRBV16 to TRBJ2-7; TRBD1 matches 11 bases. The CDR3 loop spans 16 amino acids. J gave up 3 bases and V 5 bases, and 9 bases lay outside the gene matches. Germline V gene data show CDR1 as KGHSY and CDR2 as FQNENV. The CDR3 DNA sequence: TGTGCCAGCAGCTCGATATGGGGACAGGGGGTCTACGAGCAGTACTTC. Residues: CASSSIWGQGVYEQYF.

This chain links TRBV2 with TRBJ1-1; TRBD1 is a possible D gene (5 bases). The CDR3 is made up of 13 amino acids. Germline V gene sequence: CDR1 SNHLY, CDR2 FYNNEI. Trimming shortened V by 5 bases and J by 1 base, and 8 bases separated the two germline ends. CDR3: CASSPQGNTEAFF. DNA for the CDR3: TGTGCCAGCAGTCCCCAGGGGAACACTGAAGCTTTCTTT.

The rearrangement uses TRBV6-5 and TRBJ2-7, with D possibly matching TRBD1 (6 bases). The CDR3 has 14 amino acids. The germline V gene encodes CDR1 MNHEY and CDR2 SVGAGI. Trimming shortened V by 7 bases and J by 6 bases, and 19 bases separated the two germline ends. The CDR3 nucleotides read TGTGCCAGCATGTCTCCAGGGACATTAGGCGAGCAGTACTTC. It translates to CASMSPGTLGEQYF.

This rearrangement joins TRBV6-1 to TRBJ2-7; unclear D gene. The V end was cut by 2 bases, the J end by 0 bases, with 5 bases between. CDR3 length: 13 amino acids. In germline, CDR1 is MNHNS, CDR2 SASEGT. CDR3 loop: CASSELSSYEQYF. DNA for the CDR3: TGTGCCAGCAGTGAATTATCCTCCTACGAGCAGTACTTC.

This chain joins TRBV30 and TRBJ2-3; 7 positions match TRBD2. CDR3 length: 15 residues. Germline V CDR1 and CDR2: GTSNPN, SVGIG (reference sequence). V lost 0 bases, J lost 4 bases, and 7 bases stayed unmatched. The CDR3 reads CAWSVRGLRSDTQYF. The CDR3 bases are TGTGCCTGGAGTGTACGGGGACTACGATCAGATACGCAGTATTTT.